A single sample gave rise to the 17 T cell receptor beta chains below, sequenced in a study of T cells in Graves' hyperthyroidism and ophthalmopathy. Amplification targeted TCR beta CDR3 regions from RNA transcripts. A first-round RT-PCR of the TCR CDR3 used the HTBI primer set. TCRdb re-analysed the multiplex PCR reads in MiXCR, keeping a single row per CDR3 protein. Here the sample spans over 500,000 distinct CDR3 sequences, over 45% being singletons. Specimen: peripheral blood or thyroid tissue (not recorded which). These receptors originate from an adult woman with Graves' disease, either hyperthyroidism or ophthalmopathy (not recorded which).

This sequence joins TRBV2 and TRBJ1-3; D is uncertain. Germline assignment: CDR1 SNHLY and CDR2 FYNNEI. Between the trimmed V and J ends, which lost 3 bases and 9 bases, there was a span of 6 bases. CDR3 length: 11 amino acids. CDR3 protein: CASSDVVTIYF. The CDR3 region has the DNA TGTGCCAGCAGTGACGTGGTCACCATATATTTT.

V gene TRBV7-3 combines with J gene TRBJ1-1; TRBD1 is a possible D gene (5 bases). Germline-derived CDR1 and CDR2 are SGHTA and FQGTGA. The V and J ends lost 5 bases and 4 bases respectively, with 17 bases between them. The CDR3 sequence is 15 residues long. The CDR3 loop reads CASSHPPGVGTEAFF. The CDR3 bases are TGTGCCAGCAGCCACCCCCCGGGGGTGGGCACTGAAGCTTTCTTT.

At least ten counts were recorded for this clonotype. This chain uses TRBV29-1 with TRBJ1-2, with TRBD1 as a possible D gene (6 bases). There are 17 residues in the CDR3. CDR1 and CDR2 (germline): SQVTM, ANQGSEA. Trimming cost V 2 bases and J 0 bases, with 19 bases left between them. The CDR3 spells CSVENRGVSRANYGYTF. For the CDR3, the DNA is TGCAGCGTTGAAAATAGGGGGGTCAGCCGAGCTAACTATGGCTACACCTTC.

This clonotype was found a few times. Germline is not matched at one junction end, which may reflect a read error. This rearrangement joins TRBV9 to TRBJ2-5; D gene ambiguous. This CDR3 comprises 11 residues. Germline lookup yields CDR1 SGDLS and CDR2 YYNGEE. The CDR3 region is CASSVEDTQYF. The DNA of the CDR3 is TGTGCCAGCAGCGTAGAAGACACCCAGTACTTC.

This clonotype was detected ten times or more. The chain carries TRBV28 and TRBJ2-5; D gene ambiguous. The CDR3 runs 13 residues. Germline V lookup: CDR1 MDHEN, CDR2 SYDVKM. Trimming left V 7 bases short and J 2 bases short, with 11 bases between. CDR3 region: CASTLGRQETQYF. The CDR3 nucleotides are TGTGCCAGCACCTTGGGCCGACAAGAGACCCAGTACTTC.

The chain is built from TRBV10-1 and TRBJ2-2; D gene ambiguous. CDR1 WNHNN and CDR2 SYGVQD come from the germline V gene (reference sequence). CDR3 length: 13 amino acids. Trimming shortened V by 3 bases and J by 4 bases, and 6 bases separated the two germline ends. The CDR3 DNA follows: TGCGCCAGCAGTGACCCCATCACCGGGGAGCTGTTTTTT. Amino acids: CASSDPITGELFF.

The chain carries TRBV19 and TRBJ2-2; 7 nucleotides align to TRBD2. The CDR3 extends over 15 amino acids. Trimming removed 5 bases from V and 5 bases from J; junction bases left unmatched: 8. Germline CDR1 LNHDA, CDR2 SQIVND (reference sequence). The CDR3 DNA reads TGTGCCAGTAGTCAGCTTAGCGGGTGGACCGGGGAGCTGTTTTTT. It encodes CASSQLSGWTGELFF.

The chain combines TRBV19 with TRBJ1-1; the D gene is possibly TRBD1 (5 bases). Trimming cost V 9 bases and J 5 bases, with 16 bases left between them. The CDR3 is 13 residues long. Germline V CDR1 and CDR2: LNHDA, SQIVND (reference sequence). CDR3 amino acids: CASSLKGYTEAFF. The DNA of the CDR3 is TGTGCCAGCAGCTTAAAGGGGTATACTGAAGCTTTCTTT.

The table lists this clonotype with a few counts. V is TRBV27 and J is TRBJ1-2, with 9 bases lining up with TRBD1. This CDR3 has 13 residues. The V gene end was trimmed by 11 bases and the J gene end by 3 bases; junction bases not matched to a gene: 7. Germline CDR1 reads MNHEY; CDR2 reads SMNVEV (reference sequence). The CDR3 reads CAVRDRVDYGYTF. The CDR3 DNA reads as TGTGCCGTACGGGACAGGGTGGACTATGGCTACACCTTC.

This chain joins TRBV7-6 and TRBJ2-5; weak D call: TRBD2 (6 bases). CDR3 length: 17 amino acids. From germline, CDR1 is SGHVS and CDR2 FNYEAQ. Trimming removed 0 bases at V and 2 bases at J, with 16 bases between. CDR3 nucleotide sequence: TGTGCCAGCAGCTTAGCGTCAGGACTAACCAGACAAGAGACCCAGTACTTC. Translated: CASSLASGLTRQETQYF. The whole variable domain, filled in from reference TRBV7-6 and TRBJ2-5, reads GAGVSQSPRYKVTKRGQDVALRCDPISGHVSLYWYRQALGQGPEFLTYFNYEAQQDKSGLPNDRFSAERPEGSISTLTIQRTEQRDSAMYRCASSLASGLTRQETQYFGPGTRLLVL.

The chain recombines TRBV5-1 with TRBJ2-7; TRBD2 matches at 13 bases. The V gene's germline CDR1 is SGHRS and CDR2 YFSETQ. J lost 4 bases, V lost 3 bases, and 4 bases had no gene match. The CDR3 has 15 residues. This CDR3 reads CASSWGLAGTYEQYF. CDR3 nucleotide sequence: TGCGCCAGCAGCTGGGGACTAGCGGGAACTTACGAGCAGTACTTC.

To note about this clonotype: The junction departs from germline at one end; a sequencing error may be responsible. The V and J genes are TRBV10-3 and TRBJ1-1; 7 bases match TRBD1. This CDR3 is 14 amino acids long. The germline V gene encodes CDR1 ENHRY and CDR2 SYGVKD. The DNA for the CDR3 is TGTGCCAGCAGTCCGGAGGGGGCGCACACTGAAGCTTTCTTT. This sequence encodes CASSPEGAHTEAFF.

The chain is built from TRBV29-1 and TRBJ1-1, with D perhaps TRBD1 (6 bases). Trimming took off 5 bases at V and 1 base at J, with 17 bases between the two ends. This CDR3 is 15 amino acids long. Germline CDR1 reads SQVTM; CDR2 reads ANQGSEA. CDR3 amino acids: CSVRSRGRGNTEAFF. The CDR3 nucleotides read TGCAGCGTTAGGAGCCGGGGGCGAGGGAACACTGAAGCTTTCTTT. The entire variable domain, with the rest obtained from reference TRBV29-1 and TRBJ1-1, is as follows: SAVISQKPSRDICQRGTSLTIQCQVDSQVTMMFWYRQQPGQSLTLIATANQGSEATYESGFVIDKFPISRPNLTFSTLTVSNMSPEDSSIYLCSVRSRGRGNTEAFFGQGTRLTVV.

The CDR3 protein is CASSLVGAGSNQPQHF. In DNA form, the CDR3 reads TGTGCCAGCAGCTTAGTGGGGGCGGGGAGCAATCAGCCCCAGCATTTT. The chain joins TRBV7-2 to TRBJ1-5; TRBD1 might be the D (6 bases). Per germline, CDR1 SGHTA and CDR2 FQGNSA. V lost 1 base to trimming and J lost 1 base, with 11 bases between them. This CDR3 has 16 amino acids.

This clonotype was detected a few times. Mismatch with germline at one junction end may stem from a read error. V usage is TRBV15 and J usage is TRBJ1-2; 7 nucleotides agree with TRBD1. This CDR3 has 14 amino acids. Germline CDR1 and CDR2: LNHNV and YYDKDF (reference sequence). CDR3 nucleotides: TGCGCCACCAGCGGAGAAGGGGGCTCGTTTGGCTACACCTTC. It specifies CATSGEGGSFGYTF. Variable domain in full (rest from reference TRBV15 and TRBJ1-2): DAMVIQNPRYQVTQFGKPVTLSCSQTLNHNVMYWYQQKSSQAPKLLFHYYDKDFNNEADTPDNFQSRRPNTSFCFLDIRSPGLGDTAMYLCATSGEGGSFGYTFGSGTRLTVV.

This chain connects TRBV24-1 to TRBJ1-5; D is ambiguous. Germline V gives CDR1 KGHDR, CDR2 SFDVKD. V was cut by 0 bases and J by 4 bases, with 6 bases left in between. This CDR3 has 14 residues. In DNA, the CDR3 is TGTGCCACCAGTGATTTGGGGGAAAATCAGCCCCAGCATTTT. This translates into CATSDLGENQPQHF.

This clonotype was detected ten times or more. The chain is built from TRBV7-2 and TRBJ2-7, with D tentatively TRBD1 or TRBD2 (5 bases each). The CDR3 contains 14 residues. Germline V gives CDR1 SGHTA, CDR2 FQGNSA. The V end was cut by 11 bases, the J end by 2 bases, with 19 bases between. The CDR3 DNA sequence: TGTGCCTCTTCCACCGGGGCAGGCGCCTACGAGCAGTACTTC. Protein sequence: CASSTGAGAYEQYF. Supplemented by reference TRBV7-2 and TRBJ2-7, the full variable domain reads GAGVSQSPSNKVTEKGKDVELRCDPISGHTALYWYRQSLGQGLEFLIYFQGNSAPDKSGLPSDRFSAERTGGSVSTLTIQRTQQEDSAVYLCASSTGAGAYEQYFGPGTRLTVT.